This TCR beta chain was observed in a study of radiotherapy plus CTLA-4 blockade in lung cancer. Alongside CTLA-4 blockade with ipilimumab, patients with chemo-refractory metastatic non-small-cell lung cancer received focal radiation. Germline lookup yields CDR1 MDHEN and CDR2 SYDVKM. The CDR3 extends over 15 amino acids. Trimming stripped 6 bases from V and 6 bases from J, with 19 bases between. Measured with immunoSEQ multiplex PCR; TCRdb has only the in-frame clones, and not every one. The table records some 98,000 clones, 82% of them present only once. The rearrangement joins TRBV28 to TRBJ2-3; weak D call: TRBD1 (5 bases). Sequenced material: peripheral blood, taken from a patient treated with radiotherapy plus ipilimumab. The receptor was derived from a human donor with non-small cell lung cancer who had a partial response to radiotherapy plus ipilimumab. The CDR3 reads CASSIPGIVVDTQYF. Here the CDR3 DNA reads TGTGCCAGCAGCATACCAGGGATCGTCGTTGATACGCAGTATTTT.